Many counts were recorded for the clone carrying this T cell receptor (beta chain). Antigen: not known. The CDR3 sequence is 15 residues long. CDR1 is SGHRS, CDR2 YFSETQ, per germline. Losses at the gene ends were 3 bases for V and 7 bases for J; bases not matched to a gene: 7. This sample was included in a study of T cell repertoires in cytomegalovirus infection. TCRdb recomputed calls from the reads with MiXCR, one row per CDR3 protein. The data show approximately 250,000 distinct CDR3 sequences, around 6.2% seen once. Notes on the study in general: Totalled public TCR beta family frequency picked out people who carried CMV plus the relevant HLA.

The sequencing sample was made of PBMCs. The chain links TRBV5-1 to TRBJ1-4; TRBD1 aligns across 9 bases. This clonotype was obtained from a human donor in good health (CMV status not recorded). Some clones in this sample may be carry-over from other donors' samples. DNA of the CDR3: TGCGCCAGCAGCTGGAACAGGGGGCAGGCTGAAAAACTGTTTTTT. Its protein product is CASSWNRGQAEKLFF. Complete variable domain (other parts from reference TRBV5-1 and TRBJ1-4): KAGVTQTPRYLIKTRGQQVTLSCSPISGHRSVSWYQQTPGQGLQFLFEYFSETQRNKGNFPGRFSGRQFSNSRSEMNVSTLELGDSALYLCASSWNRGQAEKLFFGSGTQLSVL.